The T cell receptor (beta chain) described here comes from a study of blood T cell repertoires in COVID-19. Study information: The study drew acute and convalescent COVID-19 samples from the United States, Italy and Spain. T cells, B-cell-depleted T cells, or PBMCs provided the cDNA or gDNA that served as material.

V lost 5 bases and J lost 5, with 10 bases in between. The CDR3 runs to 13 residues. The germline V gene has CDR1 SGHDT and CDR2 YYEEEE. The authors' processing: For nucleated cells, counts were estimated from reference gene primer amplification. Only in-frame clones appear in the TCRdb table, and some are missing; sequencing was by immunoSEQ multiplex PCR. The D gene and trimming were derived from the DNA, and the V and J assignments and clone size from that table. This sample yields over 150,000 clones, of which about 83% are seen a single time; 7% to 10% belongs to the top ten. This clone was counted once.

The V call is TRBV5-6, the J call TRBJ1-4, with D maybe TRBD1 (5 bases). The material sequenced was peripheral blood. The clonotype was recovered from a man in his sixties with acute or convalescent COVID-19. As DNA, the CDR3 is TGTGCCAGCAGTACAGGAACAAATGAAAAACTGTTTTTT. Amino acids: CASSTGTNEKLFF.